These 9 T cell receptor beta chains share one sample of origin, sequenced in a study of blood T cell repertoires in COVID-19. The table came from immunoSEQ multiplex PCR; TCRdb's copy has only in-frame clones and leaves some out. This table has tens of thousands of clones, approximately 85% appearing once. Sequencing input: peripheral blood. The receptor source for this set is a woman in her sixties or seventies with COVID-19, enrolled during active disease.

The chain uses TRBV28 and TRBJ1-6; D is ambiguous. This CDR3 is 12 amino acids long. CDR1 and CDR2 (germline): MDHEN, SYDVKM. V shed 9 bases and J shed 7 bases, with 10 bases lying between them. CDR3 sequence (DNA): TGTGCCAGTAGTGAGCTCAATTCACCCCTCCACTTT. Protein: CASSELNSPLHF.

The rearrangement uses TRBV18 and TRBJ2-5; maybe TRBD2 (7 bases). This CDR3 region has 14 residues. CDR1 KGHSH and CDR2 LQKENI come from the germline V gene. The V and J ends lost 4 bases and 5 bases respectively, with 14 bases between them. CDR3 region: CASSRGGAGETQYF. In nucleotides, the CDR3 is TGTGCCAGCTCACGGGGGGGCGCCGGGGAGACCCAGTACTTC.

This clone came up once. The genes are TRBV5-1 and TRBJ1-5, with 7 bases fitting TRBD1. CDR3 size: 15 residues. Germline V CDR1 and CDR2: SGHRS, YFSETQ. Trimming cost V 0 bases and J 7 bases; bases outside gene matches: 7. CDR3 protein: CASSLEGQSSQPQHF. The DNA of the CDR3 is TGCGCCAGCAGCTTGGAGGGACAGTCAAGCCAGCCCCAGCATTTT.

The gene calls are TRBV4-2 and TRBJ2-5; tentatively, D is TRBD1 (6 bases). CDR3 length: 16 residues. The germline CDR1 and CDR2 sequences are LGHNA and YNFKEQ. V lost 4 bases to trimming and J lost 9 bases, with 24 bases between them. CDR3 region: CASSLGRQASGASQYF. As DNA, the CDR3 is TGTGCCAGCAGCCTCGGCCGACAGGCGAGTGGGGCGTCCCAGTACTTC.

V gene TRBV27 combines with J gene TRBJ2-7, with a tentative D call TRBD2 (6 bases). Per germline, CDR1 MNHEY and CDR2 SMNVEV (reference sequence). The CDR3 contains 14 residues. V was trimmed by 4 bases and J by 1 base, leaving 11 bases between them. In nucleotides, the CDR3 is TGTGCCAGCAGTTCAAGCGGGTCTTCCTACGAGCAGTACTTC. The encoded protein is CASSSSGSSYEQYF.

In this sample, this clone turned up a few times. The chain has TRBV10-1 and TRBJ2-1, with 7 nucleotides matching TRBD2. The V segment lost 6 bases and the J segment 5 bases; nucleotides outside the gene matches: 4. The CDR3 sequence is 13 residues long. The germline gives CDR1 WNHNN, CDR2 SYGVQD (reference sequence). The CDR3 protein is CASSGLADNEQFF. For the CDR3, the DNA is TGCGCCAGCAGCGGGCTAGCGGACAATGAGCAGTTCTTC.

The J gene is TRBJ2-2, the V gene TRBV10-3; the D is unclear. V was cut by 2 bases and J by 0 bases, with 10 bases left in between. The CDR3 is made up of 16 amino acids. The germline V gene has CDR1 ENHRY and CDR2 SYGVKD. As DNA, the CDR3 is TGTGCCATCAGTGAGGACATCCCCGCGAACACCGGGGAGCTGTTTTTT. It yields the protein CAISEDIPANTGELFF.

The chain couples TRBV19 to TRBJ1-1; no reliable D call. This CDR3 region has 16 residues. Germline V gene data show CDR1 as LNHDA and CDR2 as SQIVND (reference sequence). Deletions cut 3 bases from V and 3 bases from J, with 17 bases between. The CDR3 is CASSMGWGGPYTEAFF. For the CDR3, the DNA is TGTGCCAGTAGTATGGGATGGGGAGGGCCGTACACTGAAGCTTTCTTT. Together with reference TRBV19 and TRBJ1-1, the CDR3 gives the full variable domain: DGGITQSPKYLFRKEGQNVTLSCEQNLNHDAMYWYRQDPGQGLRLIYYSQIVNDFQKGDIAEGYSVSREKKESFPLTVTSAQKNPTAFYLCASSMGWGGPYTEAFFGQGTRLTVV.

The chain employs TRBV7-9 and TRBJ2-1, with D maybe TRBD2 (5 bases). The CDR3 spans 13 residues. CDR1 is SEHNR and CDR2 is FQNEAQ in the germline V gene (reference sequence). Trimming left V 4 bases short and J 8 bases short, with 12 bases between. In DNA, the CDR3 is TGTGCCAGCAGCTGGTGGCGGGCTGATGAGCAGTTCTTC. Translated: CASSWWRADEQFF.